The rows below give T cell receptor beta chains drawn from one sample of a study of human T cells and chemical hapten exposure. TCRdb analysed the RACE reads with MiXCR anew, one entry per CDR3 protein. The sample contains 80,000 to 100,000 distinct CDR3 sequences, about 10% of which appear only once. The sequences come from whole blood, collected in connection with sensitization to the hapten diphenylcyclopropenone (DPC). The source is a woman aged 55-70 years with alopecia areata. Some clones in this sample may be carry-over from other donors' samples. Each CDR3 is given with its conserved first and last residue. A D gene is named only where the DNA matches it firmly. The size field is filled for only some rows; it gives once, few, many or a size class.

TRBJ2-4,TRBV11-1,-,-,CASSSGSPPSKNIQYF,TGTGCCAGCAGCTCTGGCTCGCCCCCTTCCAAAAACATTCAGTACTTC
TRBJ2-6,TRBV7-3,-,many,CASSAGANVLTF,TGTGCCAGCAGTGCTGGGGCCAACGTCCTGACTTTC
TRBJ2-1,TRBV20-1,TRBD2,-,CSALAGAYNEQFF,TGCAGTGCTCTAGCGGGAGCATACAATGAGCAGTTCTTC
TRBJ1-5,TRBV7-2,-,few,CASSPPTGASPQHF,TGTGCCAGCAGCCCACCGACAGGTGCTTCGCCCCAGCATTTT
TRBJ2-3,TRBV6-5,-,few,CASSYSGDYPNF,TGTGCCAGCAGTTACTCTGGTGACTATCCGAATTTT
TRBJ1-1,TRBV2,TRBD1,-,CASRVIMTGSMNTEAFF,TGTGCCAGCAGGGTTATTATGACAGGGTCCATGAACACTGAAGCTTTCTTT
TRBJ2-7,TRBV5-1,-,-,CASSLSGGQYEQYF,TGCGCCAGCAGCTTGAGCGGCGGCCAGTACGAGCAGTACTTC
TRBJ1-1,TRBV29-1,-,many,CSVAHLGGTEAFF,TGCAGCGTTGCCCACCTAGGTGGCACTGAAGCTTTCTTT
TRBJ1-4,TRBV6-5,-,few,CASSYSNKPLNEKLFF,TGTGCCAGCAGTTACTCCAACAAGCCCCTTAATGAAAAACTGTTTTTT
TRBJ2-3,TRBV12-3/TRBV12-4,-,few,CASSGFAGSTDTQYF,TGTGCCAGCAGTGGGTTTGCGGGATCCACAGATACGCAGTATTTT
TRBJ1-1,TRBV12-3/TRBV12-4,-,-,CASSSLLIRSTEAFF,TGTGCCAGCAGTTCGTTGTTGATTCGTAGCACTGAAGCTTTCTTT
TRBJ2-4,TRBV12-3/TRBV12-4,-,many,CASSDGGYIQYF,TGTGCCAGCAGTGACGGTGGATACATTCAGTACTTC
TRBJ1-2,TRBV2,-,many,CASSAGGGPLNGYTF,TGTGCCAGCAGCGCTGGGGGGGGGCCCCTTAATGGCTACACCTTC
TRBJ2-3,TRBV20-1,-,few,CSASPLGDTQYF,TGCAGTGCTAGTCCCTTGGGGGATACGCAGTATTTT